This T cell receptor (beta chain) was captured by sequencing in a study of blood T cell repertoires in COVID-19 (dated by TCRdb to 2020 to 2021). In the study overall: The collaborator samples originated in the United States, Italy and Spain and spanned the acute and convalescent phases of COVID-19. Where available, HLA class I and class II types were taken from metadata supplied by the sample provider and were not determined by assay-based typing. The material from the prospective study consisted of cDNA or gDNA derived from T cells, B-cell-depleted T cells, or PBMCs. Sample metadata almost always included a de-identified subject ID, COVID-19 status, age in years and sex. Deeply sampled blood TCRbeta repertoires from subjects exposed to, actively infected with, or recovered from COVID-19 were included in the dataset. The repertoires were made available in a free public database intended to serve as a resource for research on the immune response to SARS-CoV-2. Samples came from the ongoing ImmuneRACE study (first 160 participants) plus 1,254 subjects from 6 global collaborators. Findings and caveats that apply to the study as a whole: How much clinical and demographic metadata was included differed by source and by participant, and the metadata was provided uncurated.

TCRbeta CDR3 regions were amplified from genomic DNA by means of the immunoSEQ Assay, a bias-controlled multiplex PCR. The source study handled its data this way. The number of nucleated cells in each sample was estimated from the amplification of reference gene primers within the assay. To quantify the absolute abundance of each unique TCRbeta CDR3 rearrangement, sequence reads were collapsed and filtered. Productive Simpson clonality was computed per sample as the square root of Simpson's diversity index over productive rearrangements. Sourced from immuneACCESS, this table was stored by TCRdb with only in-frame sequences that have V and J called. A share of the clones is absent; for the studies checked, an unresolved V gene accounts for under half, and the remainder has no known explanation. The DNA was the basis for D and trimming; V, J and clone size are from that table. Within this sample are about 210,000 clones, with 82% of them counted one time only. About 12% of the sample is in the top ten clones.

Details on this clone: There is no known antigen for this receptor. It has no much larger one-base neighbor in the sample; base qualities were not kept.

The collaborating institutions used their own protocols to collect whole blood in K2EDTA tubes. For TCRbeta analysis, collaborator samples were shipped as frozen whole blood, as isolated PBMCs, or as DNA extracted from either sample type. V ends up 2 bases short and J 7 bases short, with an unmatched junction base count of 4. The cysteine opens and the phenylalanine closes a CDR3 of 13 amino acids. This entry keeps only the CDR3 DNA: 39 bases, framed from base 1. CDR1 and CDR2, looked up from the germline V gene, are KGHSH and LQKENI. The sequencing input was peripheral blood. The receptor's source is a woman in her thirties or forties with acute or convalescent COVID-19. This chain joins TRBV18 to TRBJ2-5; 7 bases in the junction line up with TRBD1. The nucleotides are TGTGCCAGCTCACCATCGGACAGGAGGACCCAGTACTTC. Translated, this gives CASSPSDRRTQYF.